This T cell receptor beta chain was sequenced for a study of high-grade serous ovarian cancer treatment subgroups. Study as a whole: Each sample yielded on average roughly 7,400 unique TCR beta rearrangements from around 15,000 reads. The study's findings and limits: Repertoire similarity ranged roughly 0.1 to 0.85 between tumors of one patient. These tumor repertoires lack spatial information from bulk sequencing. CDR1 and CDR2 were left unanalyzed; analyses focused on CDR3.

Assay used: immunoSEQ multiplex PCR; TCRdb lists only in-frame clones, some missing. In the table there are about 10,000 clones, over 65% of which are singletons. Tumor tissue was taken before any definitive surgery or chemotherapy was given. A note on this clone: Its specificity is not known.

Specimen: tumor tissue. The receptor's source is a human donor with high-grade serous ovarian cancer.

CDR3 sequence: CSAWGQTEAFF. The CDR3 region has the DNA TGCAGTGCTTGGGGGCAGACTGAAGCTTTCTTT. V and J are TRBV20-1 and TRBJ1-1; weak D call: TRBD1 (6 bases). V lost 5 bases, J lost 5 bases, and 9 bases lay in between. This CDR3 spans 11 amino acids. The germline CDR1 and CDR2 sequences are DFQATT and SNEGSKA (reference sequence).